This TCR beta chain was sequenced during a study of cytomegalovirus exposure and HLA in healthy donors (dated 2017 in TCRdb). Regarding the study in general: In an earlier analysis of under 750 of the donors, 250 to 350 Gb of sequence data and 100 million or so unique TCR beta sequences from 150 million to 200 million T cells were reported. Among some 410 genotyped donors of the cohort, an average of approximately 240,000 unique TCR beta nucleotide sequences was sequenced per donor, of which about 18% were non-productive. In a later genetic analysis, genome-wide SNP genotypes for about three fifths of the 666 donors were used, and that subset was treated as a discovery cohort. A later analysis re-analyzed previously published TCR beta repertoires from about 730 donors and added high-resolution HLA genotyping to study TCR occurrence patterns. Donor age, sex, ethnicity and CMV serostatus were compiled together with the repertoire data. Roughly five DR-DQ haplotypes were treated as single units for association and clustering because of strong linkage in the cohort. Besides the first cohort of roughly 700 subjects, a separate validation cohort made up of over 100 different subjects was used. Every repertoire in the discovery cohort had been generated on one and the same sequencing platform. Among the roughly 400 genotyped donors, 75% to 90% belonged to the genetic ancestry cluster associated with self-reported Caucasian donors. Typing coverage varied by locus: roughly 629-640 donors for A, B, C, DRB1 and DQB1; 522 for DQA1; about 600 for DPA1; under 490 for DPB1. To decide whether each TCR beta V gene segment behaved as functional or pseudogenic, an earlier analysis of some 580 of the donors relied on high-throughput TCR beta sequencing. Roughly 300 gigabases of sequencing data and 70 million to 100 million unique TCR sequences made up an early release that covered approximately 700 HLA-typed donors. Rather than drawing on any new phenotypic data, the later analysis identified candidate immune exposures from TCR beta sequences and the way those sequences occurred across donors. The study aimed to test whether cataloging public T cell receptors could reveal signatures of past pathogen exposure. HLA typing included class I and class II loci at four-digit resolution. The T cell repertoires of 700 or so subjects were profiled by immunosequencing and related to cytomegalovirus serostatus. The study combined high-throughput TCR immunosequencing, statistical association of individual TCRs with disease status, and machine learning to predict cytomegalovirus infection status. The research as a whole found: Several of the top co-occurrence clusters appeared to be linked to parvovirus B19, influenza, CMV and Epstein-Barr virus, according to a later analysis. The 87-base-pair reads could not distinguish some IMGT-functional V segments, including TRBV6-2 and TRBV6-3, so those segments were excluded. It was suggested by the authors that the approach could potentially be generalized to other disease states and immunological phenotypes. Compared with the roughly 700-donor mean, donors in an Asian-associated ancestry cluster had fewer N-insertions in productive TCRs, according to a later genetic analysis. Three of the identified cytomegalovirus-associated TCR beta chains were confirmed in vitro to be specific for cytomegalovirus antigens. CMV serostatus was the only immune exposure information available for the cohort. In a later analysis, 16,951 TCR beta sequences were associated with specific HLA alleles at a false discovery rate of 0.05. Strong co-occurrence of HLA alleles, especially DR and DQ, made assigning TCR associations to individual alleles difficult. The study gave a list of 150 to 200 TCR beta chains associated with cytomegalovirus. Presence/absence analyses assumed roughly uniform sequencing depth across donors, an assumption that may not hold. In a later genetic analysis, a missense DCLRE1C variant was associated with V-gene and J-gene trimming of TCR beta chains, and the association was replicated in an independent cohort. In a later analysis, the rate of TCR association differed among HLA loci, with DRB1 alleles having the most associated TCRs and HLA-C alleles having the fewest. A later analysis found that most CMV-associated TCR beta chains appeared HLA-restricted, with HLA associations seemingly driven largely by CMV exposure. Because counts were too low, under 20 rarely observed V segments, including chromosome 9 orphons, were left out of the earlier analysis of approximately 580 of the donors. Correlated functional status among segregating V segments might be attributable to linkage disequilibrium, but an unknown experimental factor could not be ruled out. In a later analysis, HLA-associated TCR beta chains showed more clonal expansion and lower generation probabilities than non-associated chains that were equally common. A cluster of highly shared sequence variants was judged likely to represent a technical artifact of the sequencing pipeline. The cohort was sequenced for TCR beta chains only, and without alpha or paired-chain data the features that could be detected were limited. Because some donors lacked HLA typing at each locus, the association tests relied only on the typed subset. The classifier was reported to diagnose cytomegalovirus status with high specificity and sensitivity in both the original and validation cohorts. Most TCR sequences were seen in very few donors, while some public TCRs were found in many individuals. A further reported finding was that TCR beta sequences accurately predicted the HLA-A and HLA-B alleles for most subjects in the first cohort. An earlier analysis of some 590 of the donors showed that most TCR beta V segments appeared in productive rearrangements either about 87% or about 30% of the time, which broadly matched IMGT annotations.

In total, roughly 710 healthy bone marrow donors made up the cohort. Cohort members were all nominally healthy when sampled, although unrecorded immune exposures were likely present. The donor tested CMV seronegative, placing the donor among the 300 to 450 seronegative members of the cohort. Every donor gave a peripheral blood sample, and the peripheral blood mononuclear cells from that sample were used for TCR beta sequencing. Genomic DNA extraction from the blood cell samples was performed with the Qiagen DNeasy Blood Extraction Kit. CDR3 length: 19 amino acids, cysteine to phenylalanine. Only the CDR3 portion is preserved as DNA: 57 bases, with reading frame beginning at the first base. Sequences MDHEN (CDR1) and SYDVKM (CDR2) are obtained from the germline V gene. From V the trimming removes 5 bases and from J it removes 2 bases, while the gene matches leave 12 bases of the junction unaccounted for.

With respect to this clone: What this receptor recognizes is not known. Nothing much larger sits one base from this clone, and base qualities are not available.

The library was built by means of the immunoSEQ multiplex PCR assay. For the multiplex PCR, a mixture combining 60 forward primers for TCR Vbeta segments and 13 reverse primers for TCR Jbeta segments was used. A multiplex PCR assay on genomic DNA amplified the CDR3 region of rearranged TCR beta genes. On the Illumina HiSeq System, the amplified TCR beta libraries were sequenced as 87-base-pair reads. In the original analysis: In a later analysis, roughly 80 million unique TCR beta chains were counted across the 690 or so repertoires, and roughly 11 million of these chains were shared by at least two donors. A nearest-neighbor algorithm error-corrected the raw reads and collapsed the reads into unique sequences, merging closely related sequences to remove PCR and sequencing errors. V, D and J gene segments were assigned by aligning CDR3 sequences to IMGT reference sequences. For a sequence to be retained, a match of at least six nucleotides to both a V gene segment and a J gene segment was required. Rearrangements were classified as productive when the CDR3 lacked stop codons and remained in frame with V and J, and all other rearrangements were classified as non-productive. Following IMGT convention, CDR3 was defined as the stretch from the second conserved V-encoded cysteine up to the conserved J-encoded phenylalanine. In an earlier analysis of around 600 of the donors, sequences lacking an unambiguous match to a single V gene segment were excluded. In an earlier analysis of about 590 of the donors, a V segment was called functional when productive rearrangements were above 56.7%, and segregating when the standard deviation between donors exceeded 5%. To diagnose cytomegalovirus status from the catalog of TCR beta chain sequences, a statistical classification framework was built. In a later analysis, V and J genes were assigned by comparing TCR nucleotide sequences against IMGT/GENE-DB human TR gene sequences. A later analysis assigned CDR3 sequences and most-parsimonious VDJ recombination scenarios with the TCRdist pipeline. A later analysis defined each TCR beta chain by its CDR3 amino acid sequence plus V-gene family, and excluded reads lacking a unique V-gene family. In a later analysis, 500 to 700 highly shared, low-generation-probability nucleotide sequences were removed to address suspected cross-contamination and a sequencing artifact. In a later analysis, a clonal expansion index for each public chain was calculated from normalized within-repertoire ranks of inferred template counts. A later analysis computed generation probabilities with a VDJ recombination model fitted to out-of-frame rearrangements, and checked the results against IGoR. In a later analysis, TCR-TCR, TCR-HLA and TCR-CMV co-occurrence was scored with hypergeometric tests, and a repertoire-size bias correction was applied to TCR pairs. A later analysis estimated false discovery rates by permuting HLA or CMV assignments 20 times. In a later analysis, co-occurring TCRs were grouped with DBSCAN, and TCRdist sequence similarity was added when clustering was performed within HLA-allele-positive subsets. For co-occurrence clustering, repertoires with fewer than 30,000 or more than 120,000 public chains were excluded, along with four to six repertoires with anomalous nucleotide sharing. TCRdb took over this immuneACCESS table, retaining in-frame rearrangements with V and J assigned. Such tables are incomplete; in checked studies, under half of the missing clones stem from an unresolved V gene, and the remainder is unexplained. That table furnishes V, J and clone size, whereas the DNA furnished D and trimming. The sample yields about 160,000 clones; over 60% were counted once. Of the sample, approximately 3% is held by the ten largest clones.

What was sequenced was PBMCs. The receptor was isolated from a woman in her 30s in good health and CMV-seronegative. Rearrangement joined TRBV28 to TRBJ2-3, and TRBD2 matches 14 of the central bases. The CDR3 protein: CASSGTGLAGAFLTDTQYF. The DNA reads TGTGCCAGCAGTGGGACGGGACTAGCGGGGGCCTTTCTCACAGATACGCAGTATTTT.